What follows are 30 T cell receptor beta chains derived from one specimen sequenced in a study of T cell changes during pregnancy in multiple sclerosis. Assay used: immunoSEQ multiplex PCR; TCRdb lists only in-frame clones, some missing. The sample records around 110,000 clones, about 90% being singletons. This specimen was peripheral blood, taken before pregnancy. The receptors were gathered from a female donor with multiple sclerosis, enrolled in a pregnancy study.

This chain joins TRBV30 and TRBJ2-3; D perhaps matches TRBD2 (5 bases). The CDR3 loop spans 15 amino acids. The germline CDR1 and CDR2 sequences are GTSNPN and SVGIG (reference sequence). Trimming cost V 4 bases and J 3 bases, with 17 bases left between them. CDR3 amino acids: CAWTSREPRTDTQYF. The CDR3 DNA follows: TGTGCCTGGACTAGCCGGGAACCTCGAACAGATACGCAGTATTTT.

V gene TRBV19 combines with J gene TRBJ2-1; weak D call: TRBD1 (5 bases). With 3 bases removed from V and 5 bases from J, the gap between germline ends came to 11 bases. CDR1 is LNHDA and CDR2 is SQIVND in the germline V gene (reference sequence). The CDR3 is made up of 14 amino acids. The CDR3 bases are TGTGCCAGTAGTATCAGGGTTCCAAACAATGAGCAGTTCTTC. This translates into CASSIRVPNNEQFF.

The V and J genes are TRBV9 and TRBJ1-1; 7 nucleotides align to TRBD1. Looked up from germline, CDR1 is SGDLS and CDR2 is YYNGEE. The CDR3 is 15 residues long. V gave up 3 bases and J gave up 2 bases; unmatched junction bases: 7. The DNA of the CDR3 is TGTGCCAGCAGCGAGTACGACAGGGTTAACACTGAAGCTTTCTTT. It encodes CASSEYDRVNTEAFF.

The CDR3 loop reads CASSTGDSNQPQHF. CDR3 in DNA: TGTGCCAGCAGTACGGGGGATAGCAATCAGCCCCAGCATTTT. The rearrangement uses TRBV25-1 and TRBJ1-5, with TRBD1 as a possible D gene (5 bases). Germline assignment: CDR1 MGHDK and CDR2 SYGVNS. V dropped 5 bases and J dropped 0 bases, with 8 bases sitting between them. This CDR3 has 14 residues.

The chain couples TRBV4-3 to TRBJ1-5, with a tentative D call TRBD1 (6 bases). The CDR3 totals 14 residues. V was trimmed by 0 bases and J by 6 bases, leaving 9 bases between them. Germline V gives CDR1 LGHNA, CDR2 YSLEER. The CDR3 DNA is TGCGCCAGCAGCCAAGAACAGGGTTCTCAGCCCCAGCATTTT. The encoded protein is CASSQEQGSQPQHF.

This clone was observed once. The CDR3 coding sequence is TGTGCCAGCGCCTGGACTGCTAACTATGGCTACACCTTC. Amino acids: CASAWTANYGYTF. The chain combines TRBV27 with TRBJ1-2; the D is unclear. V lost 8 bases to trimming and J lost 0 bases, with 10 bases between them. The CDR3 covers 13 residues. CDR1 is MNHEY, CDR2 SMNVEV, per germline (reference sequence).

The V gene is TRBV14, the J gene TRBJ1-2; D possibly corresponds to TRBD1 (6 bases). This CDR3 spans 14 amino acids. Germline lookup yields CDR1 SGHDN and CDR2 FVKESK. Trimming removed 4 bases from V and 4 bases from J, with 13 bases in between. The CDR3 coding sequence is TGTGCCAGCAGCCCGACCGGACAGATCTATGGCTACACCTTC. Its protein product is CASSPTGQIYGYTF. The whole variable domain, filled in from reference TRBV14 and TRBJ1-2, reads EAGVTQFPSHSVIEKGQTVTLRCDPISGHDNLYWYRRVMGKEIKFLLHFVKESKQDESGMPNNRFLAERTGGTYSTLKVQPAELEDSGVYFCASSPTGQIYGYTFGSGTRLTVV.

In the case of this clone: Additional DNA sequences in this sample encode the identical CDR3. The J gene is TRBJ2-7, the V gene TRBV18; D gene uncertain. The CDR3 totals 12 residues. V lost 6 bases, J lost 0 bases, and 6 bases lay in between. From germline, CDR1 is KGHSH and CDR2 LQKENI. CDR3 in DNA: TGTGCCAGCTCCCCTAGCTCCTACGAGCAGTACTTC. Residues: CASSPSSYEQYF.

This clone was counted a few times. The chain uses TRBV7-8 and TRBJ2-5; 10 nucleotides match TRBD1. The germline V gene has CDR1 SGHVS and CDR2 FQNEAQ. The CDR3 has 15 residues. Unmatched junction bases numbered 7, after V lost 6 bases and J lost 3 bases. The CDR3 DNA reads as TGTGCCAGCAGAGGCGACAGGGGGCGGGAAGAGACCCAGTACTTC. This translates into CASRGDRGREETQYF.

The CDR3 DNA reads as TGTGCCAGCAGCTTAGAAGGCGGACACACAGATACGCAGTATTTT. Amino acid sequence: CASSLEGGHTDTQYF. This chain links TRBV7-8 with TRBJ2-3; maybe TRBD1 (5 bases). Germline V gene data show CDR1 as SGHVS and CDR2 as FQNEAQ. V was clipped by 1 base and J by 2 bases, with 10 bases between them. The CDR3 has 15 amino acids.

The sample holds a few counts of this clone. The gene calls are TRBV7-3 and TRBJ2-5; D is perhaps TRBD2 (6 bases). CDR3 length: 14 amino acids. CDR1 is SGHTA and CDR2 is FQGTGA in the germline V gene. The V gene lost 2 bases and the J gene lost 4 bases, with 11 bases spanning the gap. Here the CDR3 reads CASSLSAGAETQYF. CDR3 coding DNA: TGTGCCAGCAGCTTATCAGCGGGCGCAGAGACCCAGTACTTC.

This clone was detected a few times. This chain links TRBV12-5 with TRBJ1-1, with a weak D call TRBD1 (5 bases). The CDR3 is 12 amino acids. V was shortened by 7 bases and J by 5 bases, with 11 bases between the two germline ends. Germline CDR1 and CDR2: LGHNT and FRNRAP. In DNA, the CDR3 is TGTGCTAGTGCCCAAGGGGTGACTGAAGCTTTCTTT. Residues: CASAQGVTEAFF.

The genes are TRBV5-4 and TRBJ2-5, with TRBD2 matching 9 bases. CDR1 is SGHNT and CDR2 is YYREEE in the germline V gene (reference sequence). The CDR3 consists of 13 residues. After removal of 2 bases from V and 5 bases from J, the junction contained 1 base not matched to a gene. The CDR3 region is CASSFSGGETQYF. The CDR3 DNA sequence: TGTGCCAGCAGCTTTAGCGGGGGTGAGACCCAGTACTTC. The variable domain in full, completed from reference TRBV5-4 and TRBJ2-5, reads ETGVTQSPTHLIKTRGQQVTLRCSSQSGHNTVSWYQQALGQGPQFIFQYYREEENGRGNFPPRFSGLQFPNYSSELNVNALELDDSALYLCASSFSGGETQYFGPGTRLLVL.

V usage is TRBV2 and J usage is TRBJ2-2; D may be TRBD1 (5 bases). The CDR3 spans 13 residues. Trimming shortened V by 6 bases and J by 5 bases, and 10 bases separated the two germline ends. Germline V gives CDR1 SNHLY, CDR2 FYNNEI. CDR3 in DNA: TGTGCCAGCAGAGACAGTCCGACCGGGGAGCTGTTTTTT. Translating it yields CASRDSPTGELFF.

V gene TRBV7-3 combines with J gene TRBJ2-7; 8 bases line up with TRBD2. The CDR3 length is 15 residues. Germline V CDR1 and CDR2: SGHTA, FQGTGA. V gave up 5 bases and J gave up 0 bases; unmatched junction bases: 6. This chain's CDR3 is CASSPSGGSSYEQYF. CDR3 sequence (DNA): TGTGCCAGCAGCCCGAGCGGGGGCTCCTCCTACGAGCAGTACTTC.

This clone was detected once. The rearrangement links TRBV19 to TRBJ2-5; possible D gene TRBD2, 6 bases. The germline V and J ends were trimmed by 5 bases and 1 base, with 11 bases remaining between them. Germline loops: CDR1 LNHDA, CDR2 SQIVND (reference sequence). The CDR3 contains 14 residues. CDR3 DNA: TGTGCCAGTAGTCCCCGGGACTTCCAAGAGACCCAGTACTTC. Its translation is CASSPRDFQETQYF.

The rearrangement joins TRBV9 to TRBJ1-1, with D hard to call. CDR3 length equals 14 residues. Germline-derived CDR1 and CDR2 are SGDLS and YYNGEE. V shed 0 bases and J shed 5 bases, with 11 bases lying between them. CDR3 sequence reads: CASSVDRGATEAFF. CDR3 bases: TGTGCCAGCAGCGTAGATCGGGGAGCTACTGAAGCTTTCTTT.

The genes are TRBV27 and TRBJ2-1; D ambiguous. This CDR3 contains 13 residues. Germline V gene sequence: CDR1 MNHEY, CDR2 SMNVEV (reference sequence). Trimming took off 2 bases at V and 7 bases at J, with 9 bases between the two ends. The CDR3 region is CASSLTFRNEQFF. The CDR3 DNA is TGTGCCAGCAGTTTAACATTTCGAAATGAGCAGTTCTTC.

This chain links TRBV15 with TRBJ2-7; no clear D gene. Germline-derived CDR1 and CDR2 are LNHNV and YYDKDF (reference sequence). V lost 1 base to trimming and J lost 7 bases, with 11 bases between them. The CDR3 totals 13 residues. Written as DNA, the CDR3 is TGTGCCACCAGCAGAGCAGAAGATCAAGAGCAGTACTTC. Its translation is CATSRAEDQEQYF.

The chain combines TRBV6-1 with TRBJ1-2, with D perhaps TRBD1 (5 bases). Germline loops: CDR1 MNHNS, CDR2 SASEGT. The CDR3 covers 14 residues. Between the trimmed V and J ends, which lost 5 bases and 1 base, there was a span of 11 bases. The CDR3 loop reads CASSSQGLNYGYTF. The CDR3 DNA reads as TGTGCCAGCAGTTCCCAGGGTCTTAACTATGGCTACACCTTC.

The V gene is TRBV6-5, the J gene TRBJ2-7; D is possibly TRBD2 (5 bases). V lost 2 bases, J lost 4 bases, and 12 bases lay in between. Germline lookup yields CDR1 MNHEY and CDR2 SVGAGI. CDR3 length equals 14 residues. CDR3 sequence reads: CASSYRNRGYEQYF. CDR3 bases: TGTGCCAGCAGTTACCGGAACCGGGGATACGAGCAGTACTTC.

The chain links TRBV10-3 to TRBJ2-3; D unresolved. V lost 8 bases, J lost 0 bases, and 12 bases lay in between. CDR1 ENHRY and CDR2 SYGVKD come from the germline V gene. CDR3 length: 14 amino acids. The CDR3 bases are TGTGCCATCTCCCAGGCCGGTAGCACAGATACGCAGTATTTT. The encoded protein is CAISQAGSTDTQYF.

This chain uses TRBV2 with TRBJ1-5, with D possibly TRBD1 on 5 matching bases. Trimming stripped 7 bases from V and 1 base from J, with 14 bases between. Germline V gene data show CDR1 as SNHLY and CDR2 as FYNNEI. The CDR3 has 15 amino acids. This chain's CDR3 is CASTAGVLSNQPQHF. CDR3 nucleotides: TGTGCCAGCACCGCGGGGGTCTTGAGCAATCAGCCCCAGCATTTT.

The rearrangement joins TRBV7-9 to TRBJ2-7, with a possible D match to TRBD1 (6 bases). Per germline, CDR1 SEHNR and CDR2 FQNEAQ (reference sequence). Trimming shortened V by 5 bases and J by 4 bases, and 21 bases separated the two germline ends. CDR3 length equals 16 residues. The CDR3 spells CASSPGRGLVQYEQYF. In nucleotides, the CDR3 is TGTGCCAGCAGCCCAGGCAGGGGTTTGGTCCAATACGAGCAGTACTTC.

V and J are TRBV5-5 and TRBJ2-1; TRBD2 matches at 10 bases. Trimming removed 4 bases from V and 4 bases from J; junction bases left unmatched: 8. This CDR3 spans 16 amino acids. Looked up from germline, CDR1 is SGHKS and CDR2 is YYEKEE (reference sequence). In nucleotides, the CDR3 is TGTGCCAGCAGCACGCAAGGACTAGCGGAATACAATGAGCAGTTCTTC. This sequence encodes CASSTQGLAEYNEQFF.

The chain joins TRBV7-2 to TRBJ1-5; TRBD1 might be the D (6 bases). Germline V lookup: CDR1 SGHTA, CDR2 FQGNSA. The CDR3 has 15 residues. The V and J ends lost 4 bases and 0 bases respectively, with 10 bases between them. The CDR3 loop reads CASSSDRLSNQPQHF. CDR3 in DNA: TGTGCCAGCAGCTCGGACAGACTTAGCAATCAGCCCCAGCATTTT.

The chain is built from TRBV5-1 and TRBJ2-2; the D gene is possibly TRBD1 (5 bases). V was shortened by 1 base and J by 5 bases, with 15 bases between the two germline ends. CDR3 length: 16 amino acids. Germline CDR1 SGHRS, CDR2 YFSETQ. The CDR3 protein is CASSLLQGRGTGELFF. DNA for the CDR3: TGCGCCAGCAGCTTGTTGCAGGGCCGTGGGACCGGGGAGCTGTTTTTT.

The chain joins TRBV27 to TRBJ2-1; 13 nucleotides align to TRBD2. V lost 3 bases and J lost 1; bases outside the gene matches: 3. CDR3 length equals 17 residues. Germline assignment: CDR1 MNHEY and CDR2 SMNVEV (reference sequence). CDR3 in DNA: TGTGCCAGCAGTTTGCGGACTAGCGGGAGTTCCTACAATGAGCAGTTCTTC. Translated: CASSLRTSGSSYNEQFF.

The V and J genes are TRBV5-1 and TRBJ1-4; D is unclear. CDR3 size: 12 residues. Trimming removed 5 bases from V and 2 bases from J, with 4 bases in between. Per germline, CDR1 SGHRS and CDR2 YFSETQ. The CDR3, as DNA: TGCGCCAGCAGTGGCACTAATGAAAAACTGTTTTTT. Translated, it gives CASSGTNEKLFF.

This clone was counted once. The rearrangement links TRBV6-6 to TRBJ2-1, with D possibly TRBD2 on 6 matching bases. The CDR3 has 16 amino acids. CDR1 and CDR2 from the germline V gene are MNHNY and SVGAGI (reference sequence). The germline V and J ends were trimmed by 0 bases and 7 bases, with 16 bases remaining between them. CDR3 amino acids: CASSYSIGGFGNEQFF. CDR3 nucleotides: TGTGCCAGCAGTTACTCGATTGGGGGGTTTGGAAATGAGCAGTTCTTC.